A selection of T cell receptor beta chains follows, all from one sample in a study. One entry per CDR3 protein, called by TCRdb with MiXCR from the RT-PCR reads. The sample has around 700,000 distinct CDR3 sequences; approximately 15% are singletons. The sequencing input was memory CD4+ T cells from blood. Source of these receptors: a female donor in good health, serving as a healthy control. The CDR3 runs from the conserved cysteine through the conserved F or W. D genes are given only for firm matches. Size values are once, few and many counts, or a class for expanded clones, and some rows have none.

>.|TRBJ1-4|TRBV28|.
TGTGCCAGCAGCTCTGGTTGGTCGTCTAATGAAAAACTGTTTTTT
CASSSGWSSNEKLFF
>few|TRBJ2-1|TRBV4-2|.
TGTGCCAGCAGCCAACAGAGAAACAATGAGCAGTTCTTC
CASSQQRNNEQFF
>many|TRBJ2-2|TRBV5-1|.
TGCGCCAGCAGCCGGTCCCCCGGGGAGCTGTTTTTT
CASSRSPGELFF
>few|TRBJ2-1|TRBV5-5|.
TGTGCCAGCAGTCCCTCGGGGGCACTCAATGAGCAGTTCTTC
CASSPSGALNEQFF
>.|TRBJ1-1|TRBV7-9|.
TGTGCCAGCAGGGATACAGGGCGACGGGCTTTCTTT
CASRDTGRRAFF
>few|TRBJ2-7|TRBV24-1|TRBD1
TGTGCCACCAGTGACACAGGGGGGTTGGACGAGCAGTACTTC
CATSDTGGLDEQYF
>few|TRBJ1-2|TRBV7-9|TRBD1
TGTGCCAGCAGCTTTGGACAGGGGACCCATAACTATGGCTACACCTTC
CASSFGQGTHNYGYTF
>many|TRBJ2-7|TRBV29-1|TRBD1
TGCAGCGTGCTATCTCCGGGACAGGGAGCCTACGAGCAGTACTTC
CSVLSPGQGAYEQYF
>.|TRBJ1-1|TRBV27|.
TGTGCCAGCAGTTTCCGGGACCGACGACAGAACACTGAAGCTTTCTTT
CASSFRDRRQNTEAFF
>.|TRBJ2-5|TRBV3-1|TRBD2
TGTGCCAGCAGCCAAGATCTAGGTAGCGGGATGGGAGAGACCCAGTACTTC
CASSQDLGSGMGETQYF
>.|TRBJ2-1|TRBV18|TRBD2
TGTGCCAGCTCACCACCCGGCGGGAGGGTTTACAATGAGCAGTTCTTC
CASSPPGGRVYNEQFF
>few|TRBJ2-7|TRBV7-9|.
TGTGCCAGCAGCCCGGGGTCTTTGAGCCGCTACGAGCAGTACTTC
CASSPGSLSRYEQYF
>few|TRBJ2-2|TRBV2|.
TGTGCCAGCAGCGGCGACATGCCCGGGGAGCTGTTTTTT
CASSGDMPGELFF
>few|TRBJ1-5|TRBV6-2/TRBV6-3|.
TGTGCCAGCAGTTGGACGGGCACTCAGCCCCAGCATTTT
CASSWTGTQPQHF
>few|TRBJ2-1|TRBV6-2/TRBV6-3|.
TGTGCCAGCAGGTCCCGAGCGGGGACATACAATGAGCAGTTCTTC
CASRSRAGTYNEQFF
>.|TRBJ2-7|TRBV7-8|TRBD1
TGTGCCAGCAGTGTCCGGACAGGGAGTTTGAACGAGCAGTACTTC
CASSVRTGSLNEQYF
>few|TRBJ1-5|TRBV29-1|.
TGCAGCGCCGCGTGGGGGGCGAGCAATCAGCCCCAGCATTTT
CSAAWGASNQPQHF
>.|TRBJ1-1|TRBV20-1|TRBD1
TGCAGTGCTCCGGGGGGGACAGGGTCCACTGAAGCTTTCTTT
CSAPGGTGSTEAFF
>few|TRBJ2-3|TRBV5-1|TRBD2
TGCGCCAGCATGCGGGAGCGAGATACGCAGTATTTT
CASMRERDTQYF
>few|TRBJ2-2|TRBV6-5|TRBD1
TGTGCCAGCAGTTGGGACAGGGGGGTCACCGGGGAGCTGTTTTTT
CASSWDRGVTGELFF
>.|TRBJ2-1|TRBV28|.
TGTGCCAGCAGCCGTCGACAGGACGGGCGCAATGAGCAGTTCTTC
CASSRRQDGRNEQFF
>few|TRBJ2-3|TRBV4-3|.
TGCGCCAGCAGCCAAGAGGCGCGCACAGATACGCAGTATTTT
CASSQEARTDTQYF
>.|TRBJ1-5|TRBV18|.
TGTGCCAGCTCACCACAGTACAGTGATAGCAATCAGCCCCAGCATTTT
CASSPQYSDSNQPQHF
>few|TRBJ2-1|TRBV7-2|TRBD2
TGTGCCAGCAGCTCAATGGTTATGGCGGGGGGGTACAATGAGCAGTTCTTC
CASSSMVMAGGYNEQFF
>.|TRBJ1-1|TRBV5-4|.
TGTGCCAGCAGACTAGGGGAAGGGGCGAACACTGAAGCTTTCTTT
CASRLGEGANTEAFF
>.|TRBJ2-1|TRBV7-2|TRBD2
TGTGCCAGCAGCGCAGGGCGAACTAGCGGGGGCTACAATGAGCAGTTCTTC
CASSAGRTSGGYNEQFF
>few|TRBJ1-2|TRBV20-1|.
TGCAGTGCTAGAGATTACAGGGCCTTGGCCGTGATAGAGGGCTACACCTTC
CSARDYRALAVIEGYTF
>.|TRBJ2-7|TRBV9|TRBD1
TGTGCCAGCAGCGTAGGGACAGGGGTGTACGAGCAGTACTTC
CASSVGTGVYEQYF